Listed below are T cell receptor beta chains from one sample, sequenced in a study of OX40 agonist ivuxolimab in advanced cancers. The data were produced by immunoSEQ multiplex PCR, yet TCRdb's version contains in-frame clones alone and is incomplete. The profile shows fewer than 65,000 clones, nearly 90% of them singletons. The specimen was CD4+ or CD8+ T cells sorted from blood, collected in a trial of the OX40 agonist ivuxolimab. These receptors all stem from an adult with an advanced solid tumor such as melanoma, head and neck, liver or kidney cancer. The CDR3 runs from the conserved cysteine through the conserved F or W. The D gene is left open where the match is weak. The size entry is marked missing in some rows and otherwise reads once, few, many or a size class.

>TRBV6-1|TRBJ2-1|TRBD1|NA
TGTGCCAGCAGTGAAAGGACTTCAGGGGGAGAGCAGTTCTTC
CASSERTSGGEQFF
>TRBV11-3|TRBJ2-3|NA|NA
TGTGCCAGCAGCTTTCGGACAGCCTCTGATACGCAGTATTTT
CASSFRTASDTQYF
>TRBV6-1|TRBJ2-6|NA|NA
TGTGCCAGCAGTGAACGGGGAAGCTCTGGGGCCAACGTCCTGACTTTC
CASSERGSSGANVLTF
>TRBV10-1|TRBJ1-5|NA|NA
TGCGCCAGCAGTGAGTCCGGGGGTGATCAGCCCCAGCATTTT
CASSESGGDQPQHF
>TRBV7-8|TRBJ2-5|NA|NA
TGTGCCAGCAGGCCCACAGACAGAGACAAAGAGACCCAGTACTTC
CASRPTDRDKETQYF
>TRBV7-2|TRBJ1-5|TRBD1|NA
TGTGCCAGCAGCTTATACAGGGGAGGCAATCAGCCCCAGCATTTT
CASSLYRGGNQPQHF
>TRBV18|TRBJ2-2|TRBD1|NA
TGTGCCAGCTCAGCCGGGACAGGGTTCACCGGGGAGCTGTTTTTT
CASSAGTGFTGELFF
>TRBV19|TRBJ2-1|TRBD2|NA
TGTGCCAGTAGTATATGGCTAGCGGGGCCCCGGGGCTACAATGAGCAGTTCTTC
CASSIWLAGPRGYNEQFF
>TRBV10-2|TRBJ2-5|TRBD1|NA
TGCGCCAGCAGTACAGGACAGGGGGGGACCCAGTACTTC
CASSTGQGGTQYF
>TRBV5-7|TRBJ2-6|NA|NA
TGTGCCAGCGAGCTGGGTCTTGTACAAAGTCGGGCCAACGTCCTGACTTTC
CASELGLVQSRANVLTF
>TRBV7-8|TRBJ1-5|TRBD1|NA
TGTGCCAGCAGCTTAGCACAGGGGGTCGATCAGCCCCAGCATTTT
CASSLAQGVDQPQHF
>TRBV7-3|TRBJ2-7|NA|NA
TGTGCCAGCAGCCCCTCGGCGGGCTCCGGCGAGCAGTACTTC
CASSPSAGSGEQYF
>TRBV18|TRBJ2-2|TRBD1|NA
TGTGCCAGCTCACCACCGGGACAGGGGGCCGGGGAGCTGTTTTTT
CASSPPGQGAGELFF
>TRBV18|TRBJ2-3|NA|NA
TGTGCCAGCTCACCACCGCTTCAAGGATCAGATACGCAGTATTTT
CASSPPLQGSDTQYF
>TRBV5-1|TRBJ2-1|TRBD1|few
TGCGCCAGCAGCGCGGGACAGGGCGCCCGGGGGCCCTACAATGAGCAGTTCTTC
CASSAGQGARGPYNEQFF
>TRBV6-1|TRBJ2-3|NA|NA
TGTGCCAGCAGTGAAGCTAAGGGGTCGGGGATCCGTAACACAGATACGCAGTATTTT
CASSEAKGSGIRNTDTQYF
>TRBV4-1|TRBJ1-6|NA|NA
TGCGCCAGCAGCCAAGCTATCTATAATTCACCCCTCCACTTT
CASSQAIYNSPLHF
>TRBV6-1|TRBJ1-1|NA|NA
TGTGCCAGCATCCAAGCTGAAGCTTTCTTT
CASIQAEAFF
>TRBV5-1|TRBJ2-2|NA|NA
TGCGCCAGCAGCCAGAAGACAGGGAACACCGGGGAGCTGTTTTTT
CASSQKTGNTGELFF
>TRBV7-6|TRBJ2-7|NA|few
TGTGCCAGCAGCTTAGGAGGGCTAAGCTACGAGCAGTACTTC
CASSLGGLSYEQYF
>TRBV5-6|TRBJ1-2|NA|NA
TGTGCCAGCAGCTTGGCCGGGGCCGGAGGAGGCTACACCTTC
CASSLAGAGGGYTF
>TRBV18|TRBJ1-4|TRBD1|NA
TGTGCCAGCTCACCGCAGGGGGGTGATGAAAAACTGTTTTTT
CASSPQGGDEKLFF
>TRBV7-2|TRBJ2-1|NA|NA
TGTGCCAGCAGCTTTCGACAGGACAATGAGCAGTTCTTC
CASSFRQDNEQFF
>TRBV27|TRBJ1-4|NA|few
TGTGCCAGCAGGAAGGGGGGAATTGCTACTGGACTGTTTTTT
CASRKGGIATGLFF
>TRBV6-1|TRBJ1-1|NA|NA
TGTGCCAGCAGGCCGAACAGAGATAACACTGAAGCTTTCTTT
CASRPNRDNTEAFF
>TRBV2|TRBJ2-7|TRBD1|once
TGTGCCAGCAGGAATACCGGGACAGGGAGTTACGAGCAGTACTTC
CASRNTGTGSYEQYF
>TRBV28|TRBJ2-3|NA|NA
TGTGCCAGCAGTTCCGCGGACCCTCTCGGCACAGATACGCAGTATTTT
CASSSADPLGTDTQYF
>TRBV19|TRBJ2-2|TRBD2|NA
TGTGCCAGTAGAAACGCTCTGGGACTAGCGAACACCGGGGAGCTGTTTTTT
CASRNALGLANTGELFF
>TRBV7-6|TRBJ2-5|NA|NA
TGTGCCAGCAGCTTAGGGGCGGGAGAGACCCAGTACTTC
CASSLGAGETQYF
>TRBV13|TRBJ1-3|TRBD1|NA
TGTGCCAGCAGCCCCGGGGGACAGGGGGCTGGAAACACCATATATTTT
CASSPGGQGAGNTIYF
>TRBV7-2|TRBJ2-5|TRBD2|once
TGTGCCAGCAGCTTAGGGGCTAGCGGGGCCCAAGAGACCCAGTACTTC
CASSLGASGAQETQYF
>TRBV19|TRBJ2-7|TRBD2|NA
TGTGCCAGTAGTATAGCGGGACTAGCAGGGGGGTACGAGCAGTACTTC
CASSIAGLAGGYEQYF
>TRBV2|TRBJ2-1|NA|NA
TGTGCCAGCACCCAAGCAGGAGGAGATGAGCAGTTCTTC
CASTQAGGDEQFF
>TRBV14|TRBJ2-7|TRBD1|NA
TGTGCCAGCAGCCTCTCGGGACAGGGTTCCTACGAGCAGTACTTC
CASSLSGQGSYEQYF
>TRBV5-4|TRBJ2-7|NA|NA
TGTGCCAGCAGCTTGGAGGCAGCAAAGTCCTACGAGCAGTACTTC
CASSLEAAKSYEQYF
>TRBV6-5|TRBJ1-5|TRBD1|NA
TGTGCCAGCAGCGATGACAGGGGTTCGGGCCAGCCCCAGCATTTT
CASSDDRGSGQPQHF
>TRBV18|TRBJ2-2|TRBD2|NA
TGTGCCAGCTCATCTAGCGGGGGAGACACCGGGGAGCTGTTTTTT
CASSSSGGDTGELFF
>TRBV7-3|TRBJ2-1|TRBD2|NA
TGTGCCAGCAGCTTATCGCGGGGGGATAGGTTCTTC
CASSLSRGDRFF
>TRBV7-2|TRBJ1-2|TRBD1|once
TGTGCCAGCAGCTTAGTCGCAGGGGGAAACTATGGCTACACCTTC
CASSLVAGGNYGYTF
>TRBV4-3|TRBJ2-4|TRBD2|NA
TGCGCCAGCAGCCAAGCAGGACTAGCGGGGGTCAAAAACATTCAGTACTTC
CASSQAGLAGVKNIQYF
>TRBV7-7|TRBJ2-2|TRBD2|once
TGTGCCAGCAGCTTTACTAGCGGGGCAACCGGGGAGCTGTTTTTT
CASSFTSGATGELFF
>TRBV5-1|TRBJ2-5|TRBD1|NA
TGCGCCAGCAGCTACCAGGACAGGCTAGGGGAGACCCAGTACTTC
CASSYQDRLGETQYF
>TRBV7-9|TRBJ1-4|TRBD1|NA
TGTGCCAGCAGCACCGGGAGACAGGGGGTTCGGGAAAAACTGTTTTTT
CASSTGRQGVREKLFF
>TRBV6-1|TRBJ1-6|TRBD1|few
TGTGCCAGCAGTGCAGGGGGCGCGGGTAATTCACCCCTCCACTTT
CASSAGGAGNSPLHF
>TRBV18|TRBJ2-2|NA|NA
TGTGCCAGCTCACCACCCGACAAGACCAACACCGGGGAGCTGTTTTTT
CASSPPDKTNTGELFF
>TRBV6-4|TRBJ2-3|TRBD1|NA
TGTGCCAGCAGCGCCGGGACAGGAGATACGCAGTATTTT
CASSAGTGDTQYF
>TRBV18|TRBJ2-1|NA|NA
TGTGCCAGCTCACCACCTAGTCAGTCAAGGCAGTTCTTC
CASSPPSQSRQFF
>TRBV18|TRBJ2-7|NA|NA
TGTGCCAGCTCACCAAGTAGAGAAAACGAGCAGTACTTC
CASSPSRENEQYF
>TRBV21-1|TRBJ2-7|NA|NA
TGTGCCAGCAGCAATGGACTAGCGGTCTACGAGCAGTACTTC
CASSNGLAVYEQYF
>TRBV9|TRBJ2-1|TRBD1|NA
TGTGCCAGCAGCGTTCGACAGGGGACACACAATGAGCAGTTCTTC
CASSVRQGTHNEQFF
>TRBV5-1|TRBJ2-7|NA|NA
TGCGCCAGCAGCTTGGCTCAGGGTGGGGACTACGAGCAGTACTTC
CASSLAQGGDYEQYF
>TRBV11-2|TRBJ1-1|TRBD1|NA
TGTGCCAGCAGCTTAATCGTCCTGGGACAGGCGAACACTGAAGCTTTCTTT
CASSLIVLGQANTEAFF
>TRBV11-2|TRBJ1-1|NA|NA
TGTGCCAGCAGCTTTAACACGGGGGGTTTTGGTGCTTTCTTT
CASSFNTGGFGAFF
>TRBV2|TRBJ2-2|TRBD1|NA
TGTGCCAGCAGTGAAAAGTCAGGGGGCACCGGGGAGCTGTTTTTT
CASSEKSGGTGELFF
>TRBV10-3|TRBJ2-2|NA|NA
TGTGCCAATCGGGGCTACGGGGAGCTGTTTTTT
CANRGYGELFF